This TCR beta chain derives from a study of neurological immune-mediated disorders. This clonotype was observed many times. Its antigen is as yet unknown. Germline loops: CDR1 SGHTA, CDR2 FQGNSA. There are 12 residues in the CDR3. V was clipped by 4 bases and J by 2 bases, with 2 bases between them. The making of cDNA relied on 5'RACE with 10-nucleotide random UMIs. One entry per CDR3 protein results from TCRdb running MiXCR on the 5' RACE reads. The top ten clones hold roughly 6.9% of a sample with tens of thousands of distinct CDR3 sequences, roughly 17% of them seen once. Study-level results: The repertoires of 18 of 34 multiple sclerosis patients fell into one related-CDR3 cluster (a possible signature) under phylogenetic grouping.

V gene TRBV7-2 combines with J gene TRBJ2-2; D gene ambiguous. Material: CD8+ T cells from blood. The clonotype comes from a woman under 30 with multiple sclerosis. CDR3 sequence reads: CASSYNTGELFF. CDR3 nucleotides: TGTGCCAGCAGCTATAACACCGGGGAGCTGTTTTTT. Based on the CDR3 plus reference TRBV7-2 and TRBJ2-2, the full variable domain is GAGVSQSPSNKVTEKGKDVELRCDPISGHTALYWYRQSLGQGLEFLIYFQGNSAPDKSGLPSDRFSAERTGGSVSTLTIQRTQQEDSAVYLCASSYNTGELFFGEGSRLTVL.